A selection of T cell receptor beta chains follows, all from one sample in a study of blood T cells in healthy people across ages. From the 5' RACE reads, TCRdb called clonotypes with MiXCR, one entry per CDR3 protein. The data contain approximately 900,000 distinct CDR3 sequences, around 46% of them seen just once; the ten biggest clones take up around 15%. The source material was blood. All receptors derive from a man aged 25-45 years in good health. Each CDR3 is given with its conserved first and last residue. The D gene is left open where the match is weak. Where a row states a size, it is once, few, many or the class of an expanded clone; other rows omit it.

cdr3_nt: TGTGCCAGCAGCTTAGCGGGGAGCTCCTACGAGCGGTACTTC
cdr3_aa: CASSLAGSSYERYF
d_call: -
v_call: TRBV7-9
clone_size: -
j_call: TRBJ2-5

cdr3_nt: TGTGCCAGCAGTCCAGACAGGGCCGGGGTGATTTACACTGAAGCTTTCTTT
cdr3_aa: CASSPDRAGVIYTEAFF
d_call: TRBD1
v_call: TRBV12-3/TRBV12-4
clone_size: few
j_call: TRBJ1-1

cdr3_nt: TGCGCCAGCAGCCACCACGGTAACTATGGCTACACCTTC
cdr3_aa: CASSHHGNYGYTF
d_call: -
v_call: TRBV4-1
clone_size: -
j_call: TRBJ1-2

cdr3_nt: TGTGCCAGCAGTTTACGGGGTGGCTATGGCTACACCTTC
cdr3_aa: CASSLRGGYGYTF
d_call: -
v_call: TRBV27
clone_size: -
j_call: TRBJ1-2

cdr3_nt: TGTGCCAGCACGACGGTACTAGCGGGGATTTCCGACTACAATGAGCAGTTCTTC
cdr3_aa: CASTTVLAGISDYNEQFF
d_call: TRBD2
v_call: TRBV6-2/TRBV6-3
clone_size: -
j_call: TRBJ2-1

cdr3_nt: TGCGCCAGCAGCCAAGACCCCGGCGGGTCCTACAATGAGCAGTTCTTC
cdr3_aa: CASSQDPGGSYNEQFF
d_call: -
v_call: TRBV4-2
clone_size: many
j_call: TRBJ2-1

cdr3_nt: TGTGCCAGCAGCCCCCGAACTAGGGGGAGCAAAAACATTCAGTACTTC
cdr3_aa: CASSPRTRGSKNIQYF
d_call: -
v_call: TRBV3-1
clone_size: -
j_call: TRBJ2-4

cdr3_nt: TGCGCCAGCAGCCAAGAAGGGACATCAGACTACGAGCAGTACTTC
cdr3_aa: CASSQEGTSDYEQYF
d_call: -
v_call: TRBV4-1
clone_size: few
j_call: TRBJ2-7

cdr3_nt: TGCGCCAGCAGCCAAGATTGGGTCACCGATCAGCCCCAGCATTTT
cdr3_aa: CASSQDWVTDQPQHF
d_call: -
v_call: TRBV4-1
clone_size: -
j_call: TRBJ1-5

cdr3_nt: TGTGCCAGCAGCCCCCCCGGGGGGCATAGTAATGAGCAGTTCTTC
cdr3_aa: CASSPPGGHSNEQFF
d_call: -
v_call: TRBV7-3
clone_size: -
j_call: TRBJ2-1